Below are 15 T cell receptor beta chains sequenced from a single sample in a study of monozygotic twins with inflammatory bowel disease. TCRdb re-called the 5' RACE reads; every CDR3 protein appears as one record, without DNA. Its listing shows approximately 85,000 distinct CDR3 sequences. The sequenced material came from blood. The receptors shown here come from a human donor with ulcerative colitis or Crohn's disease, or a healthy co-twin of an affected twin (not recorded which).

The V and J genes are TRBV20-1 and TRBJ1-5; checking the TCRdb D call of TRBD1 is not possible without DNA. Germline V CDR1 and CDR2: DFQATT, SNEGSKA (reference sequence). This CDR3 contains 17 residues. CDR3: CSASLQVGQVSNQPQHF.

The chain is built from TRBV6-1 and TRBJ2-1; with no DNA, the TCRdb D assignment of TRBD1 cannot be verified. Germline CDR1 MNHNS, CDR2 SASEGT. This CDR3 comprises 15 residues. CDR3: CASSPDRGNYNEQFF.

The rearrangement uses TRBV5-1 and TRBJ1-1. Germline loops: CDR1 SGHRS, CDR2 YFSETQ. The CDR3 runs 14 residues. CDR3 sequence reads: CASSLAATTDGAFF.

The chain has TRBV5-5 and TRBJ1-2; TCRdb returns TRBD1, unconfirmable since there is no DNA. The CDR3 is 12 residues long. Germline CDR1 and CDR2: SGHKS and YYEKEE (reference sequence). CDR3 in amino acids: CASSRDRSGYTF.

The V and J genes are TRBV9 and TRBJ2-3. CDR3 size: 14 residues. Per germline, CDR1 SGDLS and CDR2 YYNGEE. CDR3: CASSPDLITDTQYF.

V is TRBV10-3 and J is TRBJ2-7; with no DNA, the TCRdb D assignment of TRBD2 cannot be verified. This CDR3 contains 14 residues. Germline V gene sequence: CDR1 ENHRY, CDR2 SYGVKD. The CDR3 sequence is CAISAAGPSYEQYF.

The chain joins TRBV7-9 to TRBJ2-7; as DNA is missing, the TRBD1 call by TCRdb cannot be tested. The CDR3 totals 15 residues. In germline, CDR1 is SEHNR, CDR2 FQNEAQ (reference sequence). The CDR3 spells CASSWGTASSYEQYF.

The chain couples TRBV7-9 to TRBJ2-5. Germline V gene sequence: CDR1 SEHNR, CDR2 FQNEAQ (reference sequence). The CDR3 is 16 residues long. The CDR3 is CASSFIVGRDQETQYF.

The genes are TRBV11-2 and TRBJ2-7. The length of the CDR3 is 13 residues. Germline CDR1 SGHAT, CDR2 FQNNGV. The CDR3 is CASREDGPYEQYF.

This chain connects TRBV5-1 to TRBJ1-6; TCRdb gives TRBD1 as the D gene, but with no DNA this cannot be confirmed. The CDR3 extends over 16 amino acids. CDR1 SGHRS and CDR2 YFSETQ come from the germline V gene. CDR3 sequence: CASSLDGAGYNSPLHF. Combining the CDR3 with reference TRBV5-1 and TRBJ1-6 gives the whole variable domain KAGVTQTPRYLIKTRGQQVTLSCSPISGHRSVSWYQQTPGQGLQFLFEYFSETQRNKGNFPGRFSGRQFSNSRSEMNVSTLELGDSALYLCASSLDGAGYNSPLHFGNGTRLTVT.

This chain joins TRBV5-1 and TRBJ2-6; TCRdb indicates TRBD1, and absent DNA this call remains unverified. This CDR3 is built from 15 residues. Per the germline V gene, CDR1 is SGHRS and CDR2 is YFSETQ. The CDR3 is CASSTGVSGANVLTF.

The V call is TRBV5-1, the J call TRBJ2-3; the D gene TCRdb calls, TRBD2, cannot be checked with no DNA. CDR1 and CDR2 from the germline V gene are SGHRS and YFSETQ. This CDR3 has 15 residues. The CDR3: CASSQLAGDSDTQYF.

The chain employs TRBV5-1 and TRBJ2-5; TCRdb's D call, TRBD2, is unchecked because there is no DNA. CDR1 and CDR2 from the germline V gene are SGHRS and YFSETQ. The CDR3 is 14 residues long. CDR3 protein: CASSLQSPGETQYF.

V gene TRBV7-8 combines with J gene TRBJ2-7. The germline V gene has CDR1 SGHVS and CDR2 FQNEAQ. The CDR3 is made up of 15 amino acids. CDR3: CASSRRTGGAYEQYF. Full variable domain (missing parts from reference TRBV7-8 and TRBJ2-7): GAGVSQSPRYKVAKRGQDVALRCDPISGHVSLFWYQQALGQGPEFLTYFQNEAQLDKSGLPSDRFFAERPEGSVSTLKIQRTQQEDSAVYLCASSRRTGGAYEQYFGPGTRLTVT.

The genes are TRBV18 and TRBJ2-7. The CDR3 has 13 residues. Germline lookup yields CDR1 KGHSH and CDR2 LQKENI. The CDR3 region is CASSPRNSYEQYF.